This T cell receptor (beta chain) is drawn from a study of CD8 T cell repertoires and HIV-1 epitope variants. Overall study: Controls were a CMV, EBV and flu pool, Ebola AY9, and no peptide.

The V gene's germline CDR1 is SGHKS and CDR2 YYEKEE (reference sequence). This CDR3 comprises 16 residues. Trimming stripped 2 bases from V and 0 bases from J, with 12 bases between. Assay used: immunoSEQ multiplex PCR; TCRdb lists only in-frame clones, some missing. The repertoire consists of tens of thousands of clones, with just under 75% occurring once and the leading ten covering under 30%. The origin of this receptor is a male donor with HIV. Sequencing was done on a sample of uncultured baseline CD8+ T cells from peripheral blood mononuclear cells (PBMCs). The V and J genes are TRBV5-5 and TRBJ2-1, with a possible D match to TRBD1 (5 bases). The CDR3 sequence: CASSLSDKGSYNEQFF. For the CDR3, the DNA is TGTGCCAGCAGCTTATCGGACAAGGGCTCCTACAATGAGCAGTTCTTC.